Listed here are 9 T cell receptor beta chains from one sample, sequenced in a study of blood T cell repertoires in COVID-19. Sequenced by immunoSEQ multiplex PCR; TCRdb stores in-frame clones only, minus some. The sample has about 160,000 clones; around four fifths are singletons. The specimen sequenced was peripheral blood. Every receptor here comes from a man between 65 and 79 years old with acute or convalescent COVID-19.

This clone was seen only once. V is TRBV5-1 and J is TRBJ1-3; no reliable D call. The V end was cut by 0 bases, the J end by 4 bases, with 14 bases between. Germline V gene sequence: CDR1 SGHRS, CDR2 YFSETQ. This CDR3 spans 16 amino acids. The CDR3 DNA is TGCGCCAGCAGCTTGGCGGGGAGGGTGGCCGGAAACACCATATATTTT. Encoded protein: CASSLAGRVAGNTIYF.

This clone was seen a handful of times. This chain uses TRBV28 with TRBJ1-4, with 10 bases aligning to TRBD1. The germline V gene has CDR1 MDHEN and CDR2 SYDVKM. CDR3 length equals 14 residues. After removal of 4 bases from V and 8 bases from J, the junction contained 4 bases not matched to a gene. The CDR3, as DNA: TGTGCCAGCAGTTCGGGACAGGGGAGCGAAAAACTGTTTTTT. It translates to CASSSGQGSEKLFF.

CDR3 nucleotide sequence: TGTGCCAGCAGCCAAGATAGCGGGGTCAGTCAGCCCCAGCATTTT. Translated, it gives CASSQDSGVSQPQHF. The chain has TRBV4-2 and TRBJ1-5, with D hard to call. Germline CDR1 and CDR2: LGHNA and YNFKEQ. The CDR3 is 15 residues long. The V gene lost 0 bases and the J gene lost 6 bases, with 12 bases spanning the gap.

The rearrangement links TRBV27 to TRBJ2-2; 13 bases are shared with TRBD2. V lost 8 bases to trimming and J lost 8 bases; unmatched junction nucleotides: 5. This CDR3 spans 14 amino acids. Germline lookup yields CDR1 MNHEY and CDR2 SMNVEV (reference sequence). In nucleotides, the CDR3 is TGTGCCAGCTCAGGACTAGCGGGAGTTGGGGAGCTGTTTTTT. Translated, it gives CASSGLAGVGELFF.

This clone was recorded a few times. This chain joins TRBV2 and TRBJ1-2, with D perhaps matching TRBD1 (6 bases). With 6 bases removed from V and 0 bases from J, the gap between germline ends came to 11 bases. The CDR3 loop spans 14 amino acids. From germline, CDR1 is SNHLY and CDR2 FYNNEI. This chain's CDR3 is CASSINRANYGYTF. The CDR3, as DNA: TGTGCCAGCAGCATCAACAGGGCTAACTATGGCTACACCTTC.

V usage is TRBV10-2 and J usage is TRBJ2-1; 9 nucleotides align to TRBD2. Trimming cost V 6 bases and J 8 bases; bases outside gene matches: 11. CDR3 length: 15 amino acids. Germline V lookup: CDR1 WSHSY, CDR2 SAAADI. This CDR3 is CASSRIAGVIDEQFF. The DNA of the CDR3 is TGCGCCAGCAGCCGCATAGCGGGAGTTATCGATGAGCAGTTCTTC.

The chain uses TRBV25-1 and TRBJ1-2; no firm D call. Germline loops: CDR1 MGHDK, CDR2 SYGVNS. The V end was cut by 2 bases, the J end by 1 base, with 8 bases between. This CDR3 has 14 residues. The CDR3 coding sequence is TGTGCCAGCAGTGAACTAACCCTTAACTATGGCTACACCTTC. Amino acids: CASSELTLNYGYTF.

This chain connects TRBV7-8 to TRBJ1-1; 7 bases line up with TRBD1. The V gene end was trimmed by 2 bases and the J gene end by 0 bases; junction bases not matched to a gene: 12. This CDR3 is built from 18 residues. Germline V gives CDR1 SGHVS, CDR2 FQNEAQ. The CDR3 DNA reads TGTGCCAGCAGCTTAACGAGGACGCCAGGGGGGCTGAACACTGAAGCTTTCTTT. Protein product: CASSLTRTPGGLNTEAFF.

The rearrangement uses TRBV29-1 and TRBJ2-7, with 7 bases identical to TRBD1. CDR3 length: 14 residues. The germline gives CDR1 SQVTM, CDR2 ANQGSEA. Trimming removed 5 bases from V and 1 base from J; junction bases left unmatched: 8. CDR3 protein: CSVTTTGSSYEQYF. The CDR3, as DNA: TGCAGCGTTACCACGACAGGGAGTTCCTACGAGCAGTACTTC.